This T cell receptor (beta chain) derives from a study of blood T cell repertoires in COVID-19. Germline V gives CDR1 SEHNR, CDR2 FQNEAQ (reference sequence). The CDR3 has 14 amino acids. Between the trimmed V and J ends, which lost 5 bases and 6 bases, there was a span of 11 bases. Data came from immunoSEQ multiplex PCR; TCRdb stores just in-frame clones and leaves some out. In the table there are roughly 20,000 clones, 91% of which are singletons. The sequence derives from a man aged 65 to 79 with active COVID-19. What was sequenced was peripheral blood. The chain has TRBV7-9 and TRBJ1-6; maybe TRBD1 (6 bases). The CDR3 here is CASSPGQFNSPLHF. The CDR3 DNA reads TGTGCCAGCAGCCCCGGACAGTTTAATTCACCCCTCCACTTT.